This T cell receptor beta chain was sequenced during a study of shared clonotypes between healthy human individuals. Study overall: The donor pool was made up of a couple of women and a few men aged 18 to 49.

Researchers divided each subset's genomic DNA evenly across several immunoSEQ plates. PBMC DNA, left unsorted, was sequenced on ten immunoSEQ deep assay plates. Authors' analysis steps: For the immunoSEQ data, sequences were junction-only without quality scores, so filtering differed. Profiled with immunoSEQ multiplex PCR; TCRdb holds only in-frame clones, not every one. That table supplies the V and J calls and clone size; D and trimming were determined from the DNA. Of roughly 510,000 clones in the sample, about 79% were seen once. Germline assignment: CDR1 SNHLY and CDR2 FYNNEI. The CDR3 spans 15 residues. With 2 bases clipped from V and 5 bases from J, the junction kept 2 bases outside the gene matches.

The specimen sequenced was PBMCs. The V and J genes are TRBV2 and TRBJ1-5; 11 positions match TRBD1. The receptor was derived from a woman between 35 and 50 years old in good health. Some clones in this sample may be carry-over from other donors' samples. The DNA for the CDR3 is TGTGCCAGCAGTGAAAGGACAGGGGGCGATCAGCCCCAGCATTTT. It codes for CASSERTGGDQPQHF.